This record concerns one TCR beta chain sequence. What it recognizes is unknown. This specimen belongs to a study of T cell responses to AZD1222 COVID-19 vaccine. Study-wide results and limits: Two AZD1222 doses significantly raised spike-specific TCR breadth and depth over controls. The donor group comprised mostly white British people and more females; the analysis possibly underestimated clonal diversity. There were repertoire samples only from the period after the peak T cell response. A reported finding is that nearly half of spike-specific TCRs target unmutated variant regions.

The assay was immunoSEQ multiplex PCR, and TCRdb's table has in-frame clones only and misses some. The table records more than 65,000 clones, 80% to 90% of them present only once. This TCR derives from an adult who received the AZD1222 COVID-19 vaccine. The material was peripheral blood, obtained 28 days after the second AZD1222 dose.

The chain's CDR3 is CASSPRDRVNSPLHF. For the CDR3, the DNA is TGTGCCAGCAGCCCCCGGGACAGGGTTAATTCACCCCTCCACTTT. The chain has TRBV14 and TRBJ1-6; TRBD1 matches at 9 bases. The CDR3 loop spans 15 amino acids. Germline lookup yields CDR1 SGHDN and CDR2 FVKESK. The junction had 4 bases not matched to a gene; V was cut back by 4 bases and J by 6 bases.